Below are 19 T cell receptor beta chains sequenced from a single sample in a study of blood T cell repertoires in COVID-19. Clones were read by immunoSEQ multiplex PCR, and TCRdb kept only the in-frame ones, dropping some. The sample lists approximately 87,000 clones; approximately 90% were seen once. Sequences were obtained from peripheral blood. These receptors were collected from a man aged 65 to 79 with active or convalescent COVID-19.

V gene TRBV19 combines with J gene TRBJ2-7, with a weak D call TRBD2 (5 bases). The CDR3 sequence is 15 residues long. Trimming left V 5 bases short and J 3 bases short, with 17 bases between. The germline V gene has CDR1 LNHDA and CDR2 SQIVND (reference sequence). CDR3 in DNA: TGTGCCAGTAGTGTTCTAGCCCTGTTTAACTACGAGCAGTACTTC. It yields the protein CASSVLALFNYEQYF.

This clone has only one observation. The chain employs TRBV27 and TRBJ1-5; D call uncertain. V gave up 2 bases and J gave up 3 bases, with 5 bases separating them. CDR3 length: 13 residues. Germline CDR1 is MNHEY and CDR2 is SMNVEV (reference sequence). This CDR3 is CASSLSFNQPQHF. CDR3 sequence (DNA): TGTGCCAGCAGTTTAAGCTTCAATCAGCCCCAGCATTTT.

The CDR3 loop reads CASSPRAGQGENEQYF. The CDR3 nucleotides are TGCGCCAGCAGCCCTCGCGCGGGGCAGGGAGAAAACGAGCAGTACTTC. The chain is built from TRBV5-1 and TRBJ2-7; TRBD2 might be the D (6 bases). The CDR3 is 16 amino acids. Germline CDR1 reads SGHRS; CDR2 reads YFSETQ. V was shortened by 4 bases and J by 5 bases, with 22 bases between the two germline ends.

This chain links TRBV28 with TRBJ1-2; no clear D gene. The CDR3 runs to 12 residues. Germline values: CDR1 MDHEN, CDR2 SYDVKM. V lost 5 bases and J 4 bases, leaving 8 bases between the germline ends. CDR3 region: CASSEGGYGYTF. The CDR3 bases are TGTGCCAGCAGTGAGGGAGGCTATGGCTACACCTTC.

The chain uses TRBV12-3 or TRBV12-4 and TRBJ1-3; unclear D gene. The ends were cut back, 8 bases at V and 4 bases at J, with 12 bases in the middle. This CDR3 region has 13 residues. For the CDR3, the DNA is TGTGCCAGCGATACGGGAGACGGAAACACCATATATTTT. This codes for CASDTGDGNTIYF.

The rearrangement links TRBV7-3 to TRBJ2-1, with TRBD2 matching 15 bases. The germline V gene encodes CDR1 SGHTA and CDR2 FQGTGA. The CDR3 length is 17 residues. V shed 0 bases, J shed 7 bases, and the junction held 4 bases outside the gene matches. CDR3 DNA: TGTGCCAGCAGCTTAACGGGACTAGCGGGAGGTCTGAATGAGCAGTTCTTC. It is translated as CASSLTGLAGGLNEQFF.

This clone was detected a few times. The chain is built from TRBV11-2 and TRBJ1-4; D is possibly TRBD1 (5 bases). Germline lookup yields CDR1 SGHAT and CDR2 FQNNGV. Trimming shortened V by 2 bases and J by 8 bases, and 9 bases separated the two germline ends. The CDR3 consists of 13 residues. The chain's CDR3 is CASSLTAGEKLFF. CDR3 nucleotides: TGTGCCAGCAGCTTAACGGCAGGGGAAAAACTGTTTTTT.

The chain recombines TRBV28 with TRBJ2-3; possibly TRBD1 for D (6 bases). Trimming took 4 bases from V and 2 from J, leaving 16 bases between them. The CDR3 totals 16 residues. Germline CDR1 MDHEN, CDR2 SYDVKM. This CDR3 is CASSWAGTRDTDTQYF. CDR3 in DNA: TGTGCCAGCAGTTGGGCCGGGACAAGGGACACAGATACGCAGTATTTT.

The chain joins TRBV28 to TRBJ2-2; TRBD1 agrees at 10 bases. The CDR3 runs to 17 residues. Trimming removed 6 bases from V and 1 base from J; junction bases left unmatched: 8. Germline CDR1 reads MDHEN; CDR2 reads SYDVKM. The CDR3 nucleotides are TGTGCCAGCAGCCTGACAGGGGGCGACCTGAACACCGGGGAGCTGTTTTTT. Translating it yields CASSLTGGDLNTGELFF.

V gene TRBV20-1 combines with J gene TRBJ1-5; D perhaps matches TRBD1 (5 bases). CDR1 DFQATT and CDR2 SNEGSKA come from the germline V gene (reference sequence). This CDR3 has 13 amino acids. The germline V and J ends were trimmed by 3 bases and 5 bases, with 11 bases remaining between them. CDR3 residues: CSASQGLDQPQHF. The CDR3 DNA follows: TGCAGTGCTAGTCAGGGACTGGATCAGCCCCAGCATTTT.

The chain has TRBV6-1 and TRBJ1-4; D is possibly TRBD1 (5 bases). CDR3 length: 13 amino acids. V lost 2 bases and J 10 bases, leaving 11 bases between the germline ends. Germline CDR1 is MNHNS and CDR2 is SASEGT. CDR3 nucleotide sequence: TGTGCCAGCAGTGAACCGGGGGGGGTAAAACTGTTTTTT. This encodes CASSEPGGVKLFF.

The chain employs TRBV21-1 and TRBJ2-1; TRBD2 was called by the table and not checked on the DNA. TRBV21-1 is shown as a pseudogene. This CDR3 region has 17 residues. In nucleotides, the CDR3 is TGTGCCAGCAGGTCCCCTCAAGGGAGTGGGGACTACAATGAGCAGTTCTTC. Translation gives CASRSPQGSGDYNEQFF.

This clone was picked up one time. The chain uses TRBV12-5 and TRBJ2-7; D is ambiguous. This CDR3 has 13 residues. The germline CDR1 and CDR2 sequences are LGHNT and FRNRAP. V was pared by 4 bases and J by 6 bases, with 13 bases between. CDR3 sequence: CASGSPRSSEQYF. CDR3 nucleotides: TGTGCTAGTGGTTCCCCCCGTTCTTCCGAGCAGTACTTC.

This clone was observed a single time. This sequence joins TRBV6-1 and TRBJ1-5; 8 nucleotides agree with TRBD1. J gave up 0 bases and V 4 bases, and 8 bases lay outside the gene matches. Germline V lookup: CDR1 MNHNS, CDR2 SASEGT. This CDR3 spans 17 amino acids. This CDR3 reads CASSVQGAVYSNQPQHF. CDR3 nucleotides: TGTGCCAGCAGTGTCCAGGGGGCCGTCTATAGCAATCAGCCCCAGCATTTT.

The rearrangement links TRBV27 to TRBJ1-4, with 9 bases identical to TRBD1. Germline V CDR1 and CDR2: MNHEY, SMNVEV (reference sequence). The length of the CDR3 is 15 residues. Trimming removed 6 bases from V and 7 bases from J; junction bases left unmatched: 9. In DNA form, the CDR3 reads TGTGCCAGCAGAACTACGCTGACAGGGGGTGAAAAACTGTTTTTT. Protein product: CASRTTLTGGEKLFF.

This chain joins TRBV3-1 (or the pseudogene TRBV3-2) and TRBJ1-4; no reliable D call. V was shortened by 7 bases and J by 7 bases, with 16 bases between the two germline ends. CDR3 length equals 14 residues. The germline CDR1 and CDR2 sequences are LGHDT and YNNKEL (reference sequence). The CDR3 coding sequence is TGTGCCAGCACCCTAGGAGGGCGAAGTGAAAAACTGTTTTTT. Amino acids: CASTLGGRSEKLFF.

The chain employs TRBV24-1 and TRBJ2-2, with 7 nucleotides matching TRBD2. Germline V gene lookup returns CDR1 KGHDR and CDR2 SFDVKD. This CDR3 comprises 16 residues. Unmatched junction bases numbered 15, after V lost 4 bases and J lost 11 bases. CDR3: CATSDSLTLGRAELFF. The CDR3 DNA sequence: TGTGCCACCAGTGACTCCCTTACACTAGGGAGGGCCGAGCTGTTTTTT.

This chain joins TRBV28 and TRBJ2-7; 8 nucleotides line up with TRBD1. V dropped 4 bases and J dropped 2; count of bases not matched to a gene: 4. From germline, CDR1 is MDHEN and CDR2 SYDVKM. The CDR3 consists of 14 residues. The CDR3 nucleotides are TGTGCCAGCAGTTCGGGGACAGGAACCTACGAGCAGTACTTC. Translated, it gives CASSSGTGTYEQYF.

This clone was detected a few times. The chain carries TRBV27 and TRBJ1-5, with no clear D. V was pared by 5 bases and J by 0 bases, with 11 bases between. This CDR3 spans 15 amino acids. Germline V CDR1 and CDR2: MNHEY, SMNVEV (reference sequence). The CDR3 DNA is TGTGCCAGCAGTCGCGGGTATTATAGCAATCAGCCCCAGCATTTT. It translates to CASSRGYYSNQPQHF.